The entry below gives a single TCR beta chain sequence along with its context. Per the authors' pipeline: How many nucleated cells were present was estimated from reference gene primer amplification. TCRdb keeps only in-frame clones here, not all; method: immunoSEQ multiplex PCR. The DNA gave D and trimming, while V, J and clone size come from that table. Of roughly 100,000 clones listed, roughly four fifths are singletons. This specimen belongs to a study of blood T cell repertoires in COVID-19. Across the whole study: Samples came from the United States, Italy and Spain, spanning acute and convalescent COVID-19. Sources were T cells, B-cell-depleted T cells, or PBMCs; the material itself was cDNA or gDNA.

The sequence was collected from a man aged 55 to 69 with acute or convalescent COVID-19. The sequenced sample was peripheral blood.

The CDR3 nucleotides read TGTGCCAGCAGTTACCATGGACAGGCCGAGTACGAGCAGTACTTC. This translates into CASSYHGQAEYEQYF. The chain links TRBV6-5 to TRBJ2-7; 7 bases fit TRBD1. The V segment lost 2 bases and the J segment 4 bases; nucleotides outside the gene matches: 8. This CDR3 contains 15 residues. Germline loops: CDR1 MNHEY, CDR2 SVGAGI.